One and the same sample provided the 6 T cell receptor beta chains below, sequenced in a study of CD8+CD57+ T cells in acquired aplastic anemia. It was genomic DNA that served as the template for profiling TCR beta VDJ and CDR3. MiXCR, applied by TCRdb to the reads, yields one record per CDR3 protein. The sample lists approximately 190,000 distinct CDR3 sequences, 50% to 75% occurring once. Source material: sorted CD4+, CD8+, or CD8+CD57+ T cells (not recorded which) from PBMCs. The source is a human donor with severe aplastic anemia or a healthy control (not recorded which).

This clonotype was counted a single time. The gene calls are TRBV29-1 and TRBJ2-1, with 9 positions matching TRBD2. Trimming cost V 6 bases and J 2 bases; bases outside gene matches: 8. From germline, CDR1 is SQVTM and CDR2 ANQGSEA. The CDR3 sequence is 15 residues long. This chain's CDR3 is CSVLLAGSPYNEQFF. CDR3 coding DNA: TGCAGCGTCCTGCTAGCGGGAAGCCCCTACAATGAGCAGTTCTTC.

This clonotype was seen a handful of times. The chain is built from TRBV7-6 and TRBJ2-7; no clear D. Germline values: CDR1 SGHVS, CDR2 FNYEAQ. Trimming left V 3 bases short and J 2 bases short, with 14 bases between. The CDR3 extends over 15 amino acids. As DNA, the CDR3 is TGTGCCAGCAGCTTCAGTGCTGAGTCCACCTACGAGCAGTACTTC. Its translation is CASSFSAESTYEQYF.

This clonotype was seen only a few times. CDR3 nucleotide sequence: TGTGCCAGCAGTTTATCGGCCCCCGGAATCTATGGCTACACCTTC. It is translated as CASSLSAPGIYGYTF. The genes are TRBV27 and TRBJ1-2; D is unclear. V lost 0 bases and J lost 4, with 12 bases in between. Germline-derived CDR1 and CDR2 are MNHEY and SMNVEV (reference sequence). The CDR3 has 15 amino acids.

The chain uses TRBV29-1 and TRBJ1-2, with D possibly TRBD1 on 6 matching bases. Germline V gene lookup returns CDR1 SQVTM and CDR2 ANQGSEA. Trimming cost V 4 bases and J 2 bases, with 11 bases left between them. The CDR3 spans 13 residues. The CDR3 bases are TGCAGCGTTGTGGGGCAGGGGAACTATGGCTACACCTTC. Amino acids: CSVVGQGNYGYTF.

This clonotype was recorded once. The CDR3 protein is CASRRQGHLHQPQHF. The CDR3 coding sequence is TGCGCCAGCAGGAGACAGGGGCATCTTCATCAGCCCCAGCATTTT. This chain uses TRBV10-2 with TRBJ1-5, with 8 bases fitting TRBD1. With V trimmed by 6 bases and J by 5 bases, 9 bases remained unmatched. CDR3 length equals 15 residues. Germline V gene lookup returns CDR1 WSHSY and CDR2 SAAADI.

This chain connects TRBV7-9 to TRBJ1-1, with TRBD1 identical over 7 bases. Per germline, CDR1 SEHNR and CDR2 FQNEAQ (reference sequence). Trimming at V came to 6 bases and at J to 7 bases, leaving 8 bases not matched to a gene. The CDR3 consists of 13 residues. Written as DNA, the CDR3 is TGTGCCAGCAGGTCCAACAGGGGCAGTGAAGCTTTCTTT. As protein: CASRSNRGSEAFF.